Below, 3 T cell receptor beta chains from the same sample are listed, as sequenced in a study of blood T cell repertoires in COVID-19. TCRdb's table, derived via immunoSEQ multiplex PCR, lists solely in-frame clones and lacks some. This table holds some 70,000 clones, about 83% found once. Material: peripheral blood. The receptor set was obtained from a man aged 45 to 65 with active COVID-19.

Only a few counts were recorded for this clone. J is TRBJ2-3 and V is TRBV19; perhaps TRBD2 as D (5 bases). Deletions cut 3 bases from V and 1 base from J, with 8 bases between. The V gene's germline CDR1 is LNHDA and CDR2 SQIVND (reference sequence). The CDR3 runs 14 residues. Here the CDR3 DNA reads TGTGCCAGTAGTATTTTAGCGCGCACAGATACGCAGTATTTT. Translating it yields CASSILARTDTQYF.

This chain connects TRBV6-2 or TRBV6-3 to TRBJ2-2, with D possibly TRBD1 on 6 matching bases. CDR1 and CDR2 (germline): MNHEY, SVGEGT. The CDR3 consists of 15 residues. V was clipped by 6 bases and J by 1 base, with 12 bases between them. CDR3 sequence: CASSSHRVNTGELFF. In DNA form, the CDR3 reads TGTGCCAGCAGCTCTCACAGGGTGAACACCGGGGAGCTGTTTTTT.

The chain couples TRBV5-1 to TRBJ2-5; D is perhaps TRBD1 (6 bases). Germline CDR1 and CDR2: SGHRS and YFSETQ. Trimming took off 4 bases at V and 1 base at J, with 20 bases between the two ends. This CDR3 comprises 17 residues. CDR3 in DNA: TGCGCCAGCAGCATAAGGACAGCTGAAAGGATCCAAGAGACCCAGTACTTC. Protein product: CASSIRTAERIQETQYF. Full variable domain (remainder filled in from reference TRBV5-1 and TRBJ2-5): KAGVTQTPRYLIKTRGQQVTLSCSPISGHRSVSWYQQTPGQGLQFLFEYFSETQRNKGNFPGRFSGRQFSNSRSEMNVSTLELGDSALYLCASSIRTAERIQETQYFGPGTRLLVL.